The 29 T cell receptor beta chains reported below all come from one sample, sequenced in a study of blood T cell repertoires in COVID-19. The protocol was immunoSEQ multiplex PCR, while the TCRdb copy is restricted to in-frame clones and leaves out a portion. The top ten clones hold roughly 5.9% of a sample with fewer than 300,000 clones, 85% to 90% of them seen once. The sequenced material came from peripheral blood. Receptor source: a woman between 45 and 65 years old with COVID-19, enrolled during active disease.

V usage is TRBV27 and J usage is TRBJ2-5; D is perhaps TRBD2 (6 bases). V was cut by 6 bases and J by 7 bases, with 12 bases left in between. The CDR3 spans 12 residues. Germline V gives CDR1 MNHEY, CDR2 SMNVEV (reference sequence). The CDR3 spells CASRAGSLTQYF. CDR3 DNA: TGTGCCAGCAGGGCGGGGAGTTTGACCCAGTACTTC.

V is TRBV4-3 and J is TRBJ2-1; 7 nucleotides agree with TRBD2. This CDR3 is 17 amino acids long. The germline V gene encodes CDR1 LGHNA and CDR2 YSLEER. After removal of 2 bases from V and 3 bases from J, the junction contained 10 bases not matched to a gene. The CDR3 sequence: CASSQLNLAGDYNEQFF. The CDR3 nucleotides are TGCGCCAGCAGCCAACTGAATCTGGCGGGGGACTACAATGAGCAGTTCTTC.

The chain combines TRBV30 with TRBJ1-2; no clear D. The germline V gene encodes CDR1 GTSNPN and CDR2 SVGIG (reference sequence). V was pared by 1 base and J by 3 bases, with 9 bases between. The CDR3 loop spans 13 amino acids. CDR3: CAWSGERYYGYTF. Here the CDR3 DNA reads TGTGCCTGGAGTGGAGAAAGATACTATGGCTACACCTTC.

The V call is TRBV29-1, the J call TRBJ2-3; 10 bases are shared with TRBD1. The CDR3 is 13 residues long. Germline V gene data show CDR1 as SQVTM and CDR2 as ANQGSEA. V lost 6 bases and J lost 6; bases outside the gene matches: 6. The CDR3 protein is CSVGTGVTDTQYF. CDR3 in DNA: TGCAGCGTAGGGACAGGGGTAACGGATACGCAGTATTTT.

The gene calls are TRBV6-2 or TRBV6-3 and TRBJ1-5; TRBD1 is a possible D gene (6 bases). Germline CDR1 MNHEY, CDR2 SVGEGT. The ends were cut back, 0 bases at V and 0 bases at J, with 12 bases in the middle. CDR3 length equals 17 residues. CDR3 in DNA: TGTGCCAGCAGTTACTCCCGGACAGACTCTAGCAATCAGCCCCAGCATTTT. It specifies CASSYSRTDSSNQPQHF.

J is TRBJ2-7 and V is TRBV29-1; D not resolved. CDR1 SQVTM and CDR2 ANQGSEA come from the germline V gene. V was shortened by 6 bases and J by 7 bases, with 10 bases between the two germline ends. CDR3 length: 10 amino acids. The chain's CDR3 is CSVRDSEQYF. The CDR3 DNA reads as TGCAGCGTCCGAGATTCGGAGCAGTACTTC.

The gene calls are TRBV4-1 and TRBJ2-3, with 9 bases lining up with TRBD2. The junction had 12 bases not matched to a gene; V was cut back by 8 bases and J by 6 bases. The CDR3 totals 15 residues. Germline V gives CDR1 MGHRA, CDR2 YSYEKL. CDR3 in amino acids: CASRRAGGPEDTQYF. CDR3 DNA: TGCGCCAGCCGAAGAGCGGGAGGCCCCGAGGATACGCAGTATTTT.

A single count supports this clone. The gene calls are TRBV5-5 and TRBJ1-1; D call uncertain. This CDR3 region has 14 residues. Germline values: CDR1 SGHKS, CDR2 YYEKEE (reference sequence). Trimming stripped 4 bases from V and 4 bases from J, with 14 bases between. The CDR3 loop is CASSPPRSSTEAFF. The CDR3 bases are TGTGCCAGCAGCCCTCCGCGGTCCAGCACTGAAGCTTTCTTT.

In the case of this clone: This CDR3 is also generated by other DNA sequences in the sample. This chain connects TRBV9 to TRBJ2-1; weak D call: TRBD2 (6 bases). Trimming took 3 bases from V and 7 from J, leaving 11 bases between them. Germline CDR1 is SGDLS and CDR2 is YYNGEE. CDR3 length: 13 residues. Written as DNA, the CDR3 is TGTGCCAGCAGCGGAACTAGCAGGAATGAGCAGTTCTTC. It yields the protein CASSGTSRNEQFF.

The V gene is TRBV7-8, the J gene TRBJ2-1, with TRBD2 identical over 12 bases. The V gene's germline CDR1 is SGHVS and CDR2 FQNEAQ. This CDR3 contains 17 residues. The V segment lost 5 bases and the J segment 6 bases; nucleotides outside the gene matches: 11. CDR3 DNA: TGTGCCAGCAGCCGTGACTTGGGACTAGCGGGTCTCAATGAGCAGTTCTTC. It encodes CASSRDLGLAGLNEQFF.

The chain is built from TRBV5-1 and TRBJ2-3; 11 bases map to TRBD2. Unmatched junction bases numbered 1, after V lost 3 bases and J lost 4 bases. CDR1 is SGHRS and CDR2 is YFSETQ in the germline V gene. The CDR3 extends over 14 amino acids. The DNA for the CDR3 is TGCGCCAGCAGCTGGGGACTAGCGGCAGATACGCAGTATTTT. Its translation: CASSWGLAADTQYF.

This clone was seen only once. The chain combines TRBV4-2 with TRBJ2-1; 11 bases align to TRBD2. Trimming took 3 bases from V and 5 from J; bases not matched to a gene: 12. The germline CDR1 and CDR2 sequences are LGHNA and YNFKEQ. The CDR3 is 18 residues long. The CDR3 DNA sequence: TGTGCCAGCAGCCAGATAGGACCGGGACTAGCGGATGACAATGAGCAGTTCTTC. This sequence encodes CASSQIGPGLADDNEQFF.

The chain joins TRBV5-4 to TRBJ2-1; 15 nucleotides agree with TRBD2. The ends lost 0 bases at V and 0 bases at J; junction bases unmatched: 4. Germline V lookup: CDR1 SGHNT, CDR2 YYREEE (reference sequence). This CDR3 spans 19 amino acids. In DNA, the CDR3 is TGTGCCAGCAGCTTGGCTGGGACTAGCGGGAGGAGCTCCTACAATGAGCAGTTCTTC. This gives the protein CASSLAGTSGRSSYNEQFF.

The CDR3 sequence: CASSIRAGIGRNEQFF. The CDR3 DNA follows: TGTGCCAGTAGTATCCGTGCGGGTATCGGTCGGAATGAGCAGTTCTTC. The V call is TRBV19, the J call TRBJ2-1, with a weak D call TRBD2 (5 bases). Germline assignment: CDR1 LNHDA and CDR2 SQIVND (reference sequence). This CDR3 comprises 16 residues. Trimming stripped 3 bases from V and 7 bases from J, with 19 bases between. Based on the CDR3 plus reference TRBV19 and TRBJ2-1, the full variable domain is DGGITQSPKYLFRKEGQNVTLSCEQNLNHDAMYWYRQDPGQGLRLIYYSQIVNDFQKGDIAEGYSVSREKKESFPLTVTSAQKNPTAFYLCASSIRAGIGRNEQFFGPGTRLTVL.

The chain has TRBV9 and TRBJ1-2; tentative D call: TRBD1 (5 bases). The germline V and J ends were trimmed by 1 base and 2 bases, with 12 bases remaining between them. This CDR3 region has 15 residues. Germline V gene data show CDR1 as SGDLS and CDR2 as YYNGEE. The CDR3 protein is CASSVQTALNYGYTF. The CDR3 bases are TGTGCCAGCAGCGTACAGACAGCTCTGAACTATGGCTACACCTTC.

J is TRBJ2-7 and V is TRBV2, with unresolved D. This CDR3 is built from 11 residues. Trimming took 6 bases from V and 6 from J, leaving 9 bases between them. Germline lookup yields CDR1 SNHLY and CDR2 FYNNEI. The CDR3 is CASRRSPEQYF. The CDR3 DNA is TGTGCCAGCAGGAGGTCCCCCGAGCAGTACTTC.

The table lists this clone with a few counts. The rearrangement links TRBV4-1 to TRBJ1-5; no reliable D call. Germline CDR1 reads MGHRA; CDR2 reads YSYEKL. The CDR3 consists of 16 residues. V lost 1 base, J lost 6 bases, and 16 bases lay in between. This CDR3 reads CASSQGREGGLQPQHF. Written as DNA, the CDR3 is TGCGCCAGCAGCCAAGGACGAGAGGGAGGACTTCAGCCCCAGCATTTT.

The CDR3 loop is CASSRLAALYNEQFF. In DNA form, the CDR3 reads TGTGCCAGCAGCAGACTAGCGGCACTTTACAATGAGCAGTTCTTC. The chain uses TRBV7-3 and TRBJ2-1, with 9 nucleotides matching TRBD2. The CDR3 runs 15 residues. J lost 4 bases, V lost 5 bases, and 6 bases had no gene match. Germline values: CDR1 SGHTA, CDR2 FQGTGA. Combining the CDR3 with reference TRBV7-3 and TRBJ2-1 gives the whole variable domain GAGVSQTPSNKVTEKGKYVELRCDPISGHTALYWYRQSLGQGPEFLIYFQGTGAADDSGLPNDRFFAVRPEGSVSTLKIQRTERGDSAVYLCASSRLAALYNEQFFGPGTRLTVL.

The chain uses TRBV7-2 and TRBJ2-3; D is unclear. The CDR3 has 13 residues. Trimming took 5 bases from V and 6 from J, leaving 12 bases between them. Germline loops: CDR1 SGHTA, CDR2 FQGNSA. CDR3 protein: CASSLEEADTQYF. CDR3 in DNA: TGTGCCAGCAGCCTAGAGGAAGCGGATACGCAGTATTTT.

The table lists this clone with a count of one. This chain links TRBV5-4 with TRBJ2-2; D is unclear. Trimming removed 4 bases from V and 1 base from J, with 5 bases in between. The CDR3 totals 13 residues. CDR1 and CDR2 from the germline V gene are SGHNT and YYREEE (reference sequence). CDR3 loop: CASSPVNTGELFF. The CDR3 DNA reads as TGTGCCAGCAGCCCCGTGAACACCGGGGAGCTGTTTTTT.

The J gene is TRBJ2-7, the V gene TRBV3-1 (or the pseudogene TRBV3-2); no clear D gene. Germline loops: CDR1 LGHDT, CDR2 YNNKEL (reference sequence). The ends were cut back, 0 bases at V and 4 bases at J, with 10 bases in the middle. The CDR3 is made up of 14 amino acids. CDR3 residues: CASSQDIIAYEQYF. The DNA for the CDR3 is TGTGCCAGCAGCCAAGATATAATAGCTTACGAGCAGTACTTC.

CDR3 protein: CASSTATGFNQPQHF. The CDR3 DNA follows: TGTGCCAGTAGTACTGCGACAGGGTTCAATCAGCCCCAGCATTTT. This chain joins TRBV19 and TRBJ1-5, with 7 bases fitting TRBD1. The CDR3 runs 15 residues. Germline values: CDR1 LNHDA, CDR2 SQIVND (reference sequence). V trimming: 4 bases; J trimming: 3 bases; junction bases outside the gene matches: 6. Based on the CDR3 plus reference TRBV19 and TRBJ1-5, the full variable domain is DGGITQSPKYLFRKEGQNVTLSCEQNLNHDAMYWYRQDPGQGLRLIYYSQIVNDFQKGDIAEGYSVSREKKESFPLTVTSAQKNPTAFYLCASSTATGFNQPQHFGDGTRLSIL.

The gene calls are TRBV29-1 and TRBJ1-1; no firm D call. The CDR3 sequence is 13 residues long. Trimming took off 7 bases at V and 3 bases at J, with 15 bases between the two ends. The germline V gene encodes CDR1 SQVTM and CDR2 ANQGSEA. CDR3 protein: CSGRRRVDTEAFF. CDR3 DNA: TGCAGCGGCCGCCGGCGGGTGGACACTGAAGCTTTCTTT. The full variable domain, rest sourced from reference TRBV29-1 and TRBJ1-1, is SAVISQKPSRDICQRGTSLTIQCQVDSQVTMMFWYRQQPGQSLTLIATANQGSEATYESGFVIDKFPISRPNLTFSTLTVSNMSPEDSSIYLCSGRRRVDTEAFFGQGTRLTVV.

V gene TRBV7-2 combines with J gene TRBJ1-5; 7 bases are shared with TRBD1. Losses at the gene ends were 1 base for V and 6 bases for J; bases not matched to a gene: 6. The CDR3 extends over 15 amino acids. Germline-derived CDR1 and CDR2 are SGHTA and FQGNSA. The CDR3 bases are TGTGCCAGCAGCTTAGTACAGGGGAACGGTCAGCCCCAGCATTTT. It is translated as CASSLVQGNGQPQHF.

This clone has a single count. V usage is TRBV7-6 and J usage is TRBJ2-1; no clear D gene. The germline V gene encodes CDR1 SGHVS and CDR2 FNYEAQ. This CDR3 region has 15 residues. V lost 1 base, J lost 5 bases, and 12 bases lay in between. As DNA, the CDR3 is TGTGCCAGCAGCTTAGTTCCTAGTTACAACAATGAGCAGTTCTTC. This gives the protein CASSLVPSYNNEQFF.

This chain joins TRBV9 and TRBJ2-2, with 8 bases lining up with TRBD1. The germline CDR1 and CDR2 sequences are SGDLS and YYNGEE. J gave up 3 bases and V 4 bases, and 11 bases lay outside the gene matches. The CDR3 contains 17 residues. For the CDR3, the DNA is TGTGCCAGCAGCTCACGCACCGGGACAGGTTACACCGGGGAGCTGTTTTTT. Translating it yields CASSSRTGTGYTGELFF.

The gene calls are TRBV5-4 and TRBJ2-3; possibly TRBD2 for D (6 bases). The CDR3 has 15 amino acids. V was clipped by 4 bases and J by 2 bases, with 14 bases between them. From germline, CDR1 is SGHNT and CDR2 YYREEE (reference sequence). The CDR3 DNA is TGTGCCAGCAGCGCCGGGACTTACTACACAGATACGCAGTATTTT. As protein: CASSAGTYYTDTQYF.

The chain combines TRBV5-4 with TRBJ2-2, with 7 bases fitting TRBD2. The germline CDR1 and CDR2 sequences are SGHNT and YYREEE (reference sequence). The CDR3 contains 15 residues. Trimming took 3 bases from V and 7 from J; bases not matched to a gene: 9. DNA for the CDR3: TGTGCCAGCAGCTACCTTGGCGGGAGTGGCGGGGAGCTGTTTTTT. Protein sequence: CASSYLGGSGGELFF.

The chain links TRBV11-2 to TRBJ2-6; possible D gene TRBD1, 6 bases. V was trimmed by 0 bases and J by 0 bases, leaving 15 bases between them. The CDR3 is 19 residues long. Germline V gene lookup returns CDR1 SGHAT and CDR2 FQNNGV. The CDR3 here is CASSLDVNRVISGANVLTF. The DNA of the CDR3 is TGTGCCAGCAGCTTAGATGTGAACAGGGTAATCTCTGGGGCCAACGTCCTGACTTTC.